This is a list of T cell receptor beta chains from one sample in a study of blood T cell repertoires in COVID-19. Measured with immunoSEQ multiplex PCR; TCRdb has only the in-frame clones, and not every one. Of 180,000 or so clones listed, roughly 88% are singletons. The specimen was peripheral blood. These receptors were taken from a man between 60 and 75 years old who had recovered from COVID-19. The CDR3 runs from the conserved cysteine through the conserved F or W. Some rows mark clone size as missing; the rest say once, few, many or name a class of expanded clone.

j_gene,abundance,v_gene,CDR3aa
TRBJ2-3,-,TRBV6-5,CASRLEGGVTHTQYF
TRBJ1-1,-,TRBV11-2,CASSSSDRANTEAFF
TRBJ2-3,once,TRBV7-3,CASSLTGSGGVRDTQYF
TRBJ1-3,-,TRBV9,CASSVQTEGNTIYF
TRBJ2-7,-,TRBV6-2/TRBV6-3,CASSYSTGTGRLYEQYF
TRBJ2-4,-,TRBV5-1,CASSGNIAPSGLAKNIQYF
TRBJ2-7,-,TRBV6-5,CASIGIAGGYEQYF
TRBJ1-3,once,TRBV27,CACRGAAPGNTIYF
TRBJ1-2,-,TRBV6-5,CASSSGQGGDGYTF
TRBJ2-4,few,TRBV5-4,CASSSGTQNIQYF
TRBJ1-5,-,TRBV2,CASSEGQGVQPQHF
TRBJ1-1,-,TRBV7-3,CASSLNGRTEAFF
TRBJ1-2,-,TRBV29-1,CSVDMYGYTF
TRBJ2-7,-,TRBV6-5,CASSYSTGYHEQYF
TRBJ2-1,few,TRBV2,CASSGLAGNNEQFF
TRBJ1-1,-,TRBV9,CASSVGQGLNTEAFF
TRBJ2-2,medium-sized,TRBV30,CAWSSVSNTGELFF
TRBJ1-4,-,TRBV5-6,CASSPIGRGGEKLFF
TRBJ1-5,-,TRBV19,CASSIGTGVNQPQHF
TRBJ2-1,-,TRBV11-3,CASSLGLAGAANEQFF
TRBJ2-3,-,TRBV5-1,CASSLVVGLTDTQYF
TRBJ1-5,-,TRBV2,CASSPKTGRNQPQHF
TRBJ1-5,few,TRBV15,CATSREAAGRSNQPQHF
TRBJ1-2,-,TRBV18,CASSPTGSGQANYGYTF
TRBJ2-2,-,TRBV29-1,CSVDAGNTGELFF
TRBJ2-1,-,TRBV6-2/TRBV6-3,CASSSGLASLNEQFF
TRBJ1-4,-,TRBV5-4,CASSFTGDGNEKLFF
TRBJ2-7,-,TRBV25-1,CASSPRQGFGYEQYF
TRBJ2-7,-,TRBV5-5,CASSPLGRQGFNEQYF
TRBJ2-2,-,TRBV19,CASSPKSQFSNTGELFF
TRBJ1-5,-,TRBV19,CASSPGLDRNQPQHF
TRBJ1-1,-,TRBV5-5,CASSLQGDTEAFF
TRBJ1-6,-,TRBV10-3,CAISEGYSPLHF